Below are 30 T cell receptor beta chains sequenced from a single sample in a study of blood T cell repertoires in COVID-19. Here immunoSEQ multiplex PCR was the method, and the copy in TCRdb shows in-frame clones only, minus some. The data contain under 300,000 clones, approximately 91% of them singletons. Sequencing was performed on PBMCs or T cells enriched from blood (not recorded which). The receptors shown here come from a woman aged 25 to 39 who had recovered from COVID-19.

Concerning this clone: The sample has other DNA sequences that encode this CDR3 too. The V call is TRBV27, the J call TRBJ1-6; D remains ambiguous. The CDR3 is made up of 12 amino acids. Germline V lookup: CDR1 MNHEY, CDR2 SMNVEV (reference sequence). Trimming shortened V by 5 bases and J by 7 bases, and 6 bases separated the two germline ends. DNA of the CDR3: TGTGCCAGCAGTCTACGAAATTCACCCCTCCACTTT. Amino acid sequence: CASSLRNSPLHF.

The chain uses TRBV30 and TRBJ2-3; 8 bases line up with TRBD2. This CDR3 has 15 amino acids. Germline-derived CDR1 and CDR2 are GTSNPN and SVGIG (reference sequence). V trimming: 3 bases; J trimming: 2 bases; junction bases outside the gene matches: 7. For the CDR3, the DNA is TGTGCCTGGAGCCCGGGACTAGGATTCACAGATACGCAGTATTTT. As protein: CAWSPGLGFTDTQYF.

The chain combines TRBV6-1 with TRBJ1-2; TRBD1 aligns across 7 bases. Germline values: CDR1 MNHNS, CDR2 SASEGT. There are 16 residues in the CDR3. The V gene end was trimmed by 4 bases and the J gene end by 4 bases; junction bases not matched to a gene: 12. The CDR3 loop is CASSGSNRGVIYGYTF. DNA for the CDR3: TGTGCCAGCAGTGGTAGTAACAGGGGCGTCATCTATGGCTACACCTTC.

This clone has more than one count but fewer than ten. The gene calls are TRBV29-1 and TRBJ1-1, with D perhaps TRBD1 (5 bases). Trimming cost V 4 bases and J 8 bases, with 20 bases left between them. The germline gives CDR1 SQVTM, CDR2 ANQGSEA. This CDR3 has 14 amino acids. The CDR3: CSVVSPLGGKEAFF. As DNA, the CDR3 is TGCAGCGTTGTCTCCCCGTTGGGGGGGAAAGAAGCTTTCTTT.

This chain links TRBV29-1 with TRBJ1-1; tentative D call: TRBD1 (6 bases). The CDR3 sequence is 13 residues long. Germline CDR1 reads SQVTM; CDR2 reads ANQGSEA. V was trimmed by 4 bases and J by 3 bases, leaving 12 bases between them. CDR3: CSVVTGRDTEAFF. The CDR3 DNA sequence: TGCAGCGTTGTCACAGGGAGGGACACTGAAGCTTTCTTT.

The chain has TRBV4-1 and TRBJ2-7; 8 bases map to TRBD1. V was pared by 4 bases and J by 5 bases, with 10 bases of the junction left unmatched. CDR1 and CDR2 from the germline V gene are MGHRA and YSYEKL. The CDR3 contains 15 residues. The CDR3: CASSRHQQGGNEQYF. CDR3 in DNA: TGCGCCAGCAGCCGGCATCAACAGGGGGGTAACGAGCAGTACTTC.

The V call is TRBV5-1, the J call TRBJ1-2, with TRBD1 matching over 9 bases. The CDR3 spans 18 residues. J was trimmed by 3 bases and V by 3 bases; bases with no gene match: 15. The germline gives CDR1 SGHRS, CDR2 YFSETQ. CDR3 bases: TGCGCCAGCAGCTGGTCCTGGACAGGGGAAGATGGTGACTATGGCTACACCTTC. It yields the protein CASSWSWTGEDGDYGYTF.

The rearrangement links TRBV4-2 to TRBJ1-4; 9 positions match TRBD1. The CDR3 runs 14 residues. The ends lost 4 bases at V and 4 bases at J; junction bases unmatched: 1. Germline-derived CDR1 and CDR2 are LGHNA and YNFKEQ. DNA of the CDR3: TGTGCCAGCAGCCCGGGACAGGGTAATGAAAAACTGTTTTTT. Its translation is CASSPGQGNEKLFF.

This rearrangement joins TRBV5-5 to TRBJ2-1, with 12 bases identical to TRBD2. This CDR3 comprises 18 residues. V lost 3 bases, J lost 2 bases, and 9 bases stayed unmatched. Germline V gene data show CDR1 as SGHKS and CDR2 as YYEKEE (reference sequence). The CDR3 region has the DNA TGTGCCAGCAGCTCGGACCAAGCTAGCGGGAGGGCCTACAATGAGCAGTTCTTC. This gives the protein CASSSDQASGRAYNEQFF.

This clone has only a few counts. This chain's CDR3 is CASSPRQTFYGYTF. The CDR3, as DNA: TGTGCCAGTAGTCCGAGACAGACCTTCTATGGCTACACCTTC. The rearrangement uses TRBV19 and TRBJ1-2, with D possibly being TRBD1 (5 bases). The CDR3 contains 14 residues. In germline, CDR1 is LNHDA, CDR2 SQIVND (reference sequence). Trimming took 5 bases from V and 4 from J, leaving 14 bases between them.

The chain is built from TRBV9 and TRBJ1-2, with 7 bases fitting TRBD1. Germline CDR1 is SGDLS and CDR2 is YYNGEE. Trimming at V came to 4 bases and at J to 4 bases, leaving 13 bases not matched to a gene. This CDR3 is 16 amino acids long. Here the CDR3 reads CASSSRQGKHTYGYTF. CDR3 DNA: TGTGCCAGCAGCTCCCGACAGGGCAAACATACCTATGGCTACACCTTC. The entire variable domain, with the rest obtained from reference TRBV9 and TRBJ1-2, is as follows: DSGVTQTPKHLITATGQRVTLRCSPRSGDLSVYWYQQSLDQGLQFLIQYYNGEERAKGNILERFSAQQFPDLHSELNLSSLELGDSALYFCASSSRQGKHTYGYTFGSGTRLTVV.

CDR3 nucleotides: TGTGCCAGCACGTCGGACAGGCGATTTCCGGCTTTCTTT. Translating it yields CASTSDRRFPAFF. The J gene is TRBJ1-1, the V gene TRBV2, with TRBD1 matching 7 bases. V lost 7 bases to trimming and J lost 11 bases; unmatched junction nucleotides: 13. Germline values: CDR1 SNHLY, CDR2 FYNNEI. This CDR3 has 13 amino acids.

The table lists this clone with a count of one. Its ends do not fully match the called genes, so a read error is possible. The rearrangement joins TRBV30 to TRBJ1-3; maybe TRBD1 (5 bases). This CDR3 is built from 14 residues. Germline values: CDR1 GTSNPN, CDR2 SVGIG (reference sequence). CDR3 sequence: CAWSLKGQRNTIYF. CDR3 coding DNA: TGTGCTTGGAGTTTAAAGGGGCAGAGAAACACCATATATTTT.

The J gene is TRBJ1-2, the V gene TRBV7-9; D gene ambiguous. V lost 5 bases and J lost 4, with 11 bases in between. CDR1 is SEHNR and CDR2 is FQNEAQ in the germline V gene (reference sequence). The CDR3 runs 13 residues. The CDR3 DNA reads TGTGCCAGCAGCGCCCCGCGGTCCTATGGCTACACCTTC. It specifies CASSAPRSYGYTF.

The CDR3 coding sequence is TGTGCCAGCAGTCCAGGGCCGGGACAGGGGAACACTGAAGCTTTCTTT. Translating it yields CASSPGPGQGNTEAFF. The genes are TRBV27 and TRBJ1-1; 9 positions agree with TRBD1. Trimming removed 5 bases from V and 1 base from J; junction bases left unmatched: 8. This CDR3 is built from 16 residues. The germline CDR1 and CDR2 sequences are MNHEY and SMNVEV (reference sequence).

The genes are TRBV6-4 and TRBJ1-6; 10 bases agree with TRBD1. Germline CDR1 reads MRHNA; CDR2 reads SNTAGT. Trimming cost V 4 bases and J 9 bases; bases outside gene matches: 3. The CDR3 consists of 14 residues. DNA of the CDR3: TGTGCCAGCAGTGGGACAGGGGGAAGTTCACCCCTCCACTTT. This gives the protein CASSGTGGSSPLHF.

This clone was seen a single time. The J gene is TRBJ1-2, the V gene TRBV5-1, with TRBD1 matching over 8 bases. The CDR3 totals 13 residues. The germline gives CDR1 SGHRS, CDR2 YFSETQ. The V gene end was trimmed by 5 bases and the J gene end by 5 bases; junction bases not matched to a gene: 5. The CDR3 sequence: CASRYGQGYGYTF. The CDR3 nucleotides are TGCGCCAGCAGATATGGACAGGGTTATGGCTACACCTTC. Combining the CDR3 with reference TRBV5-1 and TRBJ1-2 gives the whole variable domain KAGVTQTPRYLIKTRGQQVTLSCSPISGHRSVSWYQQTPGQGLQFLFEYFSETQRNKGNFPGRFSGRQFSNSRSEMNVSTLELGDSALYLCASRYGQGYGYTFGSGTRLTVV.

In this sample, this clone turned up once. The J gene is TRBJ1-1, the V gene TRBV6-5, with TRBD1 as a possible D gene (5 bases). The V end was cut by 6 bases, the J end by 0 bases, with 11 bases between. CDR3 length: 14 residues. Per the germline V gene, CDR1 is MNHEY and CDR2 is SVGAGI. CDR3: CASRIRAMNTEAFF. DNA for the CDR3: TGTGCCAGCAGGATCAGGGCAATGAACACTGAAGCTTTCTTT.

This clone was found a few times. V usage is TRBV6-6 and J usage is TRBJ2-3; tentatively, D is TRBD2 (6 bases). CDR1 is MNHNY, CDR2 SVGAGI, per germline (reference sequence). The V gene lost 2 bases and the J gene lost 2 bases, with 11 bases spanning the gap. The CDR3 spans 15 residues. CDR3 nucleotide sequence: TGTGCCAGCAGTTACGGGAGGACGGTCACAGATACGCAGTATTTT. This encodes CASSYGRTVTDTQYF.

This rearrangement joins TRBV9 to TRBJ2-5; 9 nucleotides agree with TRBD1. V was clipped by 0 bases and J by 2 bases; unmatched bases: 2. Germline V gene lookup returns CDR1 SGDLS and CDR2 YYNGEE. The CDR3 covers 15 residues. CDR3 loop: CASSVGQGEQETQYF. The CDR3 coding sequence is TGTGCCAGCAGCGTAGGACAGGGGGAACAAGAGACCCAGTACTTC.

The V and J genes are TRBV5-1 and TRBJ2-7; D call uncertain. V dropped 0 bases and J dropped 7 bases, with 17 bases sitting between them. CDR3 length equals 15 residues. CDR1 SGHRS and CDR2 YFSETQ come from the germline V gene. CDR3 in amino acids: CASSLDGSLRGEQYF. CDR3 sequence (DNA): TGCGCCAGCAGCTTGGATGGCAGTCTAAGAGGAGAGCAGTACTTC.

This chain joins TRBV10-3 and TRBJ1-6; D is unresolved. V lost 11 bases and J 5 bases, leaving 19 bases between the germline ends. There are 15 residues in the CDR3. The germline V gene encodes CDR1 ENHRY and CDR2 SYGVKD. CDR3 coding DNA: TGTGCCGTCGGGTCCACCCCCCCTAATAATTCACCCCTCCACTTT. Its protein product is CAVGSTPPNNSPLHF.

The J gene is TRBJ1-2, the V gene TRBV10-3, with 10 positions matching TRBD1. The CDR3 extends over 14 amino acids. From germline, CDR1 is ENHRY and CDR2 SYGVKD. V was pared by 0 bases and J by 7 bases, with 2 bases of the junction left unmatched. In nucleotides, the CDR3 is TGTGCCATCAGTGAGTCTGGACAGGGGGGTGGCTACACCTTC. Translating it yields CAISESGQGGGYTF.

The chain has TRBV19 and TRBJ2-5; the match to TRBD2 covers 9 bases. V shed 0 bases, J shed 5 bases, and the junction held 4 bases outside the gene matches. Germline CDR1 LNHDA, CDR2 SQIVND (reference sequence). The CDR3 has 15 residues. In nucleotides, the CDR3 is TGTGCCAGTAGTATAGAGCGGGGGGGTAGTGAGACCCAGTACTTC. It yields the protein CASSIERGGSETQYF.

V gene TRBV21-1 combines with J gene TRBJ2-7; the tabulated D call, TRBD2, remains unverified against the DNA. TRBV21-1 is assigned pseudogene status. This CDR3 comprises 18 residues. The DNA for the CDR3 is TGTGCCAGCAGCTCGAGGTGCCCAGCCGTCCTAAGGTCCTACGAGCAGTACTTC. It yields the protein CASSSRCPAVLRSYEQYF.

This clone was detected only once. The chain is built from TRBV28 and TRBJ1-2; 7 nucleotides match TRBD1. This CDR3 is built from 19 residues. Per the germline V gene, CDR1 is MDHEN and CDR2 is SYDVKM. V trimming: 2 bases; J trimming: 3 bases; junction bases outside the gene matches: 18. CDR3 loop: CASSLPRIQTGTIYYGYTF. CDR3 nucleotide sequence: TGTGCCAGCAGTTTACCCCGAATACAGACAGGGACCATATACTATGGCTACACCTTC.

This CDR3 reads CASRPGQGYPFYGYTF. DNA for the CDR3: TGTGCCAGCAGGCCGGGACAGGGATACCCCTTCTATGGCTACACCTTC. The chain carries TRBV28 and TRBJ1-2, with 9 bases matching TRBD1. The V gene's germline CDR1 is MDHEN and CDR2 SYDVKM. This CDR3 contains 16 residues. Trimming cost V 6 bases and J 4 bases; bases outside gene matches: 12.

The rearrangement joins TRBV7-8 to TRBJ1-4; D unresolved. Per the germline V gene, CDR1 is SGHVS and CDR2 is FQNEAQ. The CDR3 totals 15 residues. V lost 6 bases and J 3 bases, leaving 14 bases between the germline ends. CDR3 protein: CASRLGWQANEKLFF. CDR3 coding DNA: TGTGCCAGCAGACTAGGGTGGCAGGCTAATGAAAAACTGTTTTTT.

The V gene is TRBV30, the J gene TRBJ2-7, with D uncertain. The CDR3 consists of 13 residues. Trimming took 1 base from V and 0 from J, leaving 7 bases between them. Germline V gene data show CDR1 as GTSNPN and CDR2 as SVGIG (reference sequence). The CDR3 protein is CAWSGAASYEQYF. As DNA, the CDR3 is TGTGCCTGGAGTGGGGCAGCCTCCTACGAGCAGTACTTC.

This chain joins TRBV9 and TRBJ2-3; 9 nucleotides agree with TRBD1. The ends lost 0 bases at V and 5 bases at J; junction bases unmatched: 7. This CDR3 is 16 amino acids long. CDR1 is SGDLS and CDR2 is YYNGEE in the germline V gene. CDR3 amino acids: CASSVATGTGQDTQYF. CDR3 nucleotide sequence: TGTGCCAGCAGCGTAGCTACTGGGACAGGGCAAGATACGCAGTATTTT. The variable domain in full, completed from reference TRBV9 and TRBJ2-3, reads DSGVTQTPKHLITATGQRVTLRCSPRSGDLSVYWYQQSLDQGLQFLIQYYNGEERAKGNILERFSAQQFPDLHSELNLSSLELGDSALYFCASSVATGTGQDTQYFGPGTRLTVL.